This passage covers 17 T cell receptor beta chains from one sample sequenced in a study of immune characterization of retroperitoneal liposarcoma. TCRdb passed the PCR reads through MiXCR, listing each CDR3 protein once. The sample includes about 10,000 distinct CDR3 sequences, 37% of them seen just once. Sequencing was performed on tumor tissue. The source is a female donor with retroperitoneal liposarcoma.

The chain recombines TRBV4-1 with TRBJ2-7; 7 bases align to TRBD2. The trim removed 4 bases at V and 3 bases at J, leaving 9 bases unmatched. The CDR3 loop spans 15 amino acids. Germline lookup yields CDR1 MGHRA and CDR2 YSYEKL. Here the CDR3 DNA reads TGCGCCAGCAGCCCTCGATGGGAGGGAAACTACGAGCAGTACTTC. Translating gives CASSPRWEGNYEQYF.

The chain has TRBV6-5 and TRBJ2-5, with D possibly TRBD2 on 5 matching bases. The J call is uncertain, as TRBJ2-1 better fits the DNA end. This CDR3 is 13 amino acids long. Germline CDR1 is MNHEY and CDR2 is SVGAGI. DNA of the CDR3: TGTGCCAGCGGAATGAGCGGTTCCTACGAGCAGTTCTTC. Translated: CASGMSGSYEQFF.

This clonotype was detected ten times or more. The rearrangement uses TRBV6-1 and TRBJ2-1; D possibly uses TRBD1 or TRBD2 (5 bases each). Germline CDR1 is MNHNS and CDR2 is SASEGT. The V end lost 7 bases, the J end lost 0 bases, and 10 bases lay between the germline ends. This CDR3 spans 14 amino acids. This CDR3 is CASKGTISYNEQFF. The DNA for the CDR3 is TGTGCCAGCAAAGGGACCATCTCCTACAATGAGCAGTTCTTC.

V gene TRBV4-1 combines with J gene TRBJ2-1; no clear D. This CDR3 region has 17 residues. CDR1 and CDR2 (germline): MGHRA, YSYEKL. Between the trimmed V and J ends, which lost 4 bases and 6 bases, there was a span of 22 bases. CDR3: CASSPAESRRVSNEQFF. The CDR3 DNA is TGCGCCAGCAGCCCGGCCGAGAGCCGCCGGGTAAGCAATGAGCAGTTCTTC.

This clonotype was observed a handful of times. The CDR3 DNA sequence: TGCGCCAGCACGACAGGGCTCGGAACATCCTACGAGCAGTTCTTC. It codes for CASTTGLGTSYEQFF. The genes are TRBV10-2 and TRBJ2-1, with TRBD1 matching 7 bases. The CDR3 has 15 residues. Germline V lookup: CDR1 WSHSY, CDR2 SAAADI. Trimming took 7 bases from V and 10 from J; bases not matched to a gene: 16.

Worth noting for this clonotype: The conserved closing phenylalanine or tryptophan is absent in this CDR3, likely reflecting a read error. The genes are TRBV12-3 or TRBV12-4 and TRBJ2-1, with 7 bases aligning to TRBD1. The J segment lost 0 bases and the V segment lost 4 bases, leaving 6 bases of the junction unmatched. There are 16 residues in the CDR3. The CDR3 coding sequence is TGTGCCAGCAGTTACCGACAGGGTGGCTCCTACAATGAGCAGTTCTGC. Protein sequence: CASSYRQGGSYNEQFC.

This chain connects TRBV6-5 to TRBJ2-1; no clear D. This CDR3 comprises 15 residues. Germline-derived CDR1 and CDR2 are MNHEY and SVGAGI. V was shortened by 0 bases and J by 6 bases, with 12 bases between the two germline ends. Here the CDR3 reads CASSYSAAVANEQFF. In DNA, the CDR3 is TGTGCCAGCAGTTACTCGGCGGCGGTGGCCAATGAGCAGTTCTTC.

This clonotype is termed medium-sized. The chain joins TRBV6-1 to TRBJ1-1, with TRBD1 matching 8 bases. Losses at the gene ends were 2 bases for V and 6 bases for J; bases not matched to a gene: 11. The CDR3 covers 16 residues. Germline V gene data show CDR1 as MNHNS and CDR2 as SASEGT. The CDR3 coding sequence is TGTGCCAGCAGTGAAAGGGGGACAGGTGGAAGGGCTGAAGCTTTCTTT. Residues: CASSERGTGGRAEAFF.

J is TRBJ2-1 and V is TRBV27; 12 bases match TRBD2. TRBJ2-7 explains the end of the DNA better; the J call may be wrong. The CDR3 extends over 19 amino acids. The V gene's germline CDR1 is MNHEY and CDR2 SMNVEV (reference sequence). In DNA form, the CDR3 reads TGTGCCAGCAGTTTATCCGGGACTAGCGGGTACTTTAGCTCCTACGAGCAGTACTTC. The encoded protein is CASSLSGTSGYFSSYEQYF.

This clonotype was seen a handful of times. This sequence joins TRBV6-1 and TRBJ2-3; D is undetermined. The CDR3 contains 12 residues. Trimming cost V 5 bases and J 3 bases, with 6 bases left between them. Germline-derived CDR1 and CDR2 are MNHNS and SASEGT. CDR3 protein: CASSLRTDTQYF. The CDR3 DNA reads TGTGCCAGCAGTCTACGGACAGATACGCAGTATTTT.

This clonotype was seen a few times. This sequence joins TRBV6-1 and TRBJ2-1; 8 nucleotides line up with TRBD2. CDR3 length: 16 residues. With V trimmed by 6 bases and J by 5 bases, 12 bases remained unmatched. Germline CDR1 reads MNHNS; CDR2 reads SASEGT. The CDR3 DNA reads as TGTGCCAGCAGAAAGTATTTCGGGGGGGGGGACAATGAGCAGTTCTTC. Translated, it gives CASRKYFGGGDNEQFF.

The gene calls are TRBV7-2 and TRBJ1-2, with a possible D match to TRBD1 (6 bases). The CDR3 totals 15 residues. The germline V and J ends were trimmed by 0 bases and 8 bases, with 16 bases remaining between them. CDR1 is SGHTA, CDR2 FQGNSA, per germline. The CDR3 DNA follows: TGTGCCAGCAGCTTAGCGCTTCGGCAGGGGTTGGGCTACACCTTC. This sequence encodes CASSLALRQGLGYTF.

The V and J genes are TRBV10-3 and TRBJ2-5; 10 bases are shared with TRBD2. The J call is in doubt because the DNA end fits TRBJ2-1 better. The V gene's germline CDR1 is ENHRY and CDR2 SYGVKD. CDR3 length equals 14 residues. The CDR3 nucleotides are TGTGCCACCGGGGGGACTAGCGTCAACAATGAGCAGTTCTTC. Translated, it gives CATGGTSVNNEQFF.

In its sample, this clonotype is medium-sized. As DNA, the CDR3 is TGTGCCAGCAGAAACCCGGGACTACACAACGAAGAGTTCTTC. It translates to CASRNPGLHNEEFF. The V and J genes are TRBV6-1 and TRBJ2-1; 7 bases are a match to TRBD2. The germline V gene has CDR1 MNHNS and CDR2 SASEGT. The CDR3 extends over 14 amino acids. J lost 14 bases, V lost 6 bases, and 16 bases had no gene match.

This clonotype occurred many times. The J gene is TRBJ2-1, the V gene TRBV6-1, with 12 bases aligning to TRBD1. The J call could be wrong; TRBJ2-7 is a better fit for the DNA end. CDR3 length equals 14 residues. CDR1 and CDR2 from the germline V gene are MNHNS and SASEGT. The CDR3 is CASNRDRGRYEQYF. As DNA, the CDR3 is TGTGCCAGCAACCGGGACAGGGGGCGCTACGAGCAGTACTTC.

Note on this clonotype: Being one base from a much bigger clone, this may be a read error. The chain couples TRBV27 to TRBJ2-1; D ambiguous. The J call could be wrong; TRBJ2-7 is a better fit for the DNA end. CDR3 length equals 13 residues. Germline CDR1 MNHEY, CDR2 SMNVEV (reference sequence). The CDR3 spells CASSLTPYNEQYF. The CDR3 nucleotides are TGTGCCAGCAGTTTAACCCCCTACAATGAGCAGTACTTC.

The CDR3: CASSEEVAGASKQYF. In nucleotides, the CDR3 is TGTGCCAGCAGTGAAGAGGTAGCGGGGGCCTCGAAGCAGTACTTC. J is TRBJ2-5 and V is TRBV6-1, with 9 positions matching TRBD2. Germline lookup yields CDR1 MNHNS and CDR2 SASEGT. Losses at the gene ends were 1 base for V and 11 bases for J; bases not matched to a gene: 11. This CDR3 is built from 15 residues.